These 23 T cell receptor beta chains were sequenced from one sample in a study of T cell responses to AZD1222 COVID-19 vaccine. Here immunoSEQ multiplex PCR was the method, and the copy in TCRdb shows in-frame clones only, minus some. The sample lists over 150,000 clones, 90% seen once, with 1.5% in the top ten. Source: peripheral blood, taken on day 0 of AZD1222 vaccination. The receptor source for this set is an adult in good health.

CDR3 sequence (DNA): TGCACCGCTAGTGCCCCAACCTACGAGCAGTACTTC. Encoded protein: CTASAPTYEQYF. The V and J genes are TRBV20-1 and TRBJ2-7; D is unclear. CDR1 DFQATT and CDR2 SNEGSKA come from the germline V gene (reference sequence). The CDR3 consists of 12 residues.

The CDR3 loop reads CASEERGGTDTQYF. CDR3 coding DNA: TGTGCCAGTGAGGAGCGGGGAGGGACAGATACGCAGTATTTT. The chain couples TRBV19 to TRBJ2-3; 7 bases map to TRBD2. The CDR3 has 14 residues. The germline V gene encodes CDR1 LNHDA and CDR2 SQIVND (reference sequence). Trimming at V came to 8 bases and at J to 3 bases, leaving 8 bases not matched to a gene.

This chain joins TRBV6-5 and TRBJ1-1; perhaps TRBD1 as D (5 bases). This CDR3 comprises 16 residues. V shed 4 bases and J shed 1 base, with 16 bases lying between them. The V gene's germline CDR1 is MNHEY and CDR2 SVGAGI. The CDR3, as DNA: TGTGCCAGCAGTTCATCTCCGGGGGTCTGGAACACTGAAGCTTTCTTT. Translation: CASSSSPGVWNTEAFF.

This CDR3 reads CASSPGGVRGYTF. The CDR3 DNA reads TGTGCCAGCAGTCCGGGGGGCGTTCGTGGCTACACCTTC. V and J are TRBV28 and TRBJ1-2; maybe TRBD1 (6 bases). Germline CDR1 MDHEN, CDR2 SYDVKM. Trimming pared 5 bases from V and 7 bases from J, leaving 14 bases between. This CDR3 is 13 amino acids long.

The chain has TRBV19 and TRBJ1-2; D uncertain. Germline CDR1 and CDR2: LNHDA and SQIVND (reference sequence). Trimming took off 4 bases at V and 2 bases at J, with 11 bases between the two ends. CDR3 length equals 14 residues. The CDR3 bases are TGTGCCAGTAGTACCCGTCAGGTAAACTATGGCTACACCTTC. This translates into CASSTRQVNYGYTF.

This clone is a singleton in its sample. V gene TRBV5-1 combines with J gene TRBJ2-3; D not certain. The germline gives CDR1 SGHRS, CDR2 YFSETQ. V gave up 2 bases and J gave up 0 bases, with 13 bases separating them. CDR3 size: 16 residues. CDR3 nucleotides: TGCGCCAGCAGCTTTTATACGACTGCTAGCACAGATACGCAGTATTTT. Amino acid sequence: CASSFYTTASTDTQYF.

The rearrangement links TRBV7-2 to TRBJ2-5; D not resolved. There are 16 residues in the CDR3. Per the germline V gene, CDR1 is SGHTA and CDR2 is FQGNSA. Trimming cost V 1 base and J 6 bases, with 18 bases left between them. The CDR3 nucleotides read TGTGCCAGCAGCTTAGTTGGTGGACCCCGTCGGCAGACCCAGTACTTC. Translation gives CASSLVGGPRRQTQYF.

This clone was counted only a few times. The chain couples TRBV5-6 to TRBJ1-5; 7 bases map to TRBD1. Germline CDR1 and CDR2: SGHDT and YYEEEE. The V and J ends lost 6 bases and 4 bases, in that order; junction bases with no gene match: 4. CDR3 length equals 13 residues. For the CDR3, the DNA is TGTGCCAGCAAGAAACAGGGGAATCAGCCCCAGCATTTT. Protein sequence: CASKKQGNQPQHF.

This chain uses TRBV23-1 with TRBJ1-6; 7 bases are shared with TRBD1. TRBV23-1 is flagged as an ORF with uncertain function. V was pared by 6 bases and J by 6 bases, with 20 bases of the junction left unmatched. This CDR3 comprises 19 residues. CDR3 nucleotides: TGCGCCAGCAGACTAAAAGGGGGGACAGCCCCGAACGGTAATTCACCCCTCCACTTT. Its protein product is CASRLKGGTAPNGNSPLHF.

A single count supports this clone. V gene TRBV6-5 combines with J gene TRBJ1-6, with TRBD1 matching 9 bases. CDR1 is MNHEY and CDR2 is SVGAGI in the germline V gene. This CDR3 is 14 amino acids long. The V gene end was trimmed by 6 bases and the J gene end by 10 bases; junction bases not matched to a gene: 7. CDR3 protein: CASRRRDRESPLHF. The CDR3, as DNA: TGTGCCAGCAGACGCCGGGACAGGGAGTCACCCCTCCACTTT.

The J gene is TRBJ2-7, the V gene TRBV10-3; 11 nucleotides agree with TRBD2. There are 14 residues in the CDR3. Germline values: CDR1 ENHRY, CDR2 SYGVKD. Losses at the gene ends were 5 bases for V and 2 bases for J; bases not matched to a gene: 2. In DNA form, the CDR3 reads TGTGCCATCAGTACTAGCGGGGGAGCCTACGAGCAGTACTTC. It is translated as CAISTSGGAYEQYF.

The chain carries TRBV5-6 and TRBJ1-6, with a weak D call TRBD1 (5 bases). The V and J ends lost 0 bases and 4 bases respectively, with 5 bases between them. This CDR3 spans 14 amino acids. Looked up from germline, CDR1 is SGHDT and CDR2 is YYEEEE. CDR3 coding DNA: TGTGCCAGCAGCTTGGGACAGTATAATTCACCCCTCCACTTT. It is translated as CASSLGQYNSPLHF.

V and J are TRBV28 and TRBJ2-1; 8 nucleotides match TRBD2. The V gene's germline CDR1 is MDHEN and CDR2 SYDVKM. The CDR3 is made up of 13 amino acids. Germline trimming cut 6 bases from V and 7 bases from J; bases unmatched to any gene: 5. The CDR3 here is CASRLSGANEQFF. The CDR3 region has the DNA TGTGCCAGCAGACTTAGCGGGGCTAATGAGCAGTTCTTC.

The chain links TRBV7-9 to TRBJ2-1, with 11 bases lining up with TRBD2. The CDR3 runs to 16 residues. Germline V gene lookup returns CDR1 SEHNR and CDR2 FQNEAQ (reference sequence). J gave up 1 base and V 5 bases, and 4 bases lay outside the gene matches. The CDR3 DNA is TGTGCCAGCAGCCCGACTAGCGGGGAGTCCTACAATGAGCAGTTCTTC. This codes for CASSPTSGESYNEQFF.

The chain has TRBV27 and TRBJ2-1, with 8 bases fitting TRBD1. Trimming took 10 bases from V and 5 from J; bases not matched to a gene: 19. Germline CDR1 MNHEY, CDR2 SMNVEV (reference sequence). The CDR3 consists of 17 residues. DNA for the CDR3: TGTGCCACTGGGACAGGATGGGAAAGGGGGTTTAACAATGAGCAGTTCTTC. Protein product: CATGTGWERGFNNEQFF.

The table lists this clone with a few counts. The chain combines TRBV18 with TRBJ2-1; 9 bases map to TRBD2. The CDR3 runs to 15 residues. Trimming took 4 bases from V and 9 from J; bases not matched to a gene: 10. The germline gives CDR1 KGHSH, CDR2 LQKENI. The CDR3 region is CASSRASGTRGEQFF. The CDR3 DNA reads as TGTGCCAGCTCACGAGCTAGCGGGACGCGGGGTGAGCAGTTCTTC.

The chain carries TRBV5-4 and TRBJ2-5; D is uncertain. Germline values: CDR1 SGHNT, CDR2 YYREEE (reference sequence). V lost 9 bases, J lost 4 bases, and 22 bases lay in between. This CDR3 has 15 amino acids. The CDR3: CATLDGLSVGETQYF. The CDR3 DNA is TGTGCCACTCTTGACGGGCTAAGCGTGGGAGAGACCCAGTACTTC.

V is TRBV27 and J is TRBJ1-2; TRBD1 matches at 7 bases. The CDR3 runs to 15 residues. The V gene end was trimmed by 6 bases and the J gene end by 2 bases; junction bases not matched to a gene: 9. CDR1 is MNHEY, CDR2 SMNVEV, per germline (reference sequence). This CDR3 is CASRQQGIVNYGYTF. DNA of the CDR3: TGTGCCAGCAGACAACAGGGGATCGTGAACTATGGCTACACCTTC.

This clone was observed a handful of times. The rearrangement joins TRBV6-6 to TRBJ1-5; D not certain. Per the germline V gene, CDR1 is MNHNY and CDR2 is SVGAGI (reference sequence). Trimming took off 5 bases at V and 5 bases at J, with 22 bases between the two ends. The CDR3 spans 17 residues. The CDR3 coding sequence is TGTGCCAGCAGTCCCTTCTTATCCGGGGTCACCTATCAGCCCCAGCATTTT. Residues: CASSPFLSGVTYQPQHF.

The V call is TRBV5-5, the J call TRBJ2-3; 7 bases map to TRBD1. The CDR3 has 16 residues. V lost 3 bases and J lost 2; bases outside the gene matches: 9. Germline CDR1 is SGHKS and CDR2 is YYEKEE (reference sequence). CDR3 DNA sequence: TGTGCCAGCAGCTGGACGACAGGGCCCTCCACAGATACGCAGTATTTT. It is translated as CASSWTTGPSTDTQYF. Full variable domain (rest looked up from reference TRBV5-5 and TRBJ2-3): DAGVTQSPTHLIKTRGQQVTLRCSPISGHKSVSWYQQVLGQGPQFIFQYYEKEERGRGNFPDRFSARQFPNYSSELNVNALLLGDSALYLCASSWTTGPSTDTQYFGPGTRLTVL.

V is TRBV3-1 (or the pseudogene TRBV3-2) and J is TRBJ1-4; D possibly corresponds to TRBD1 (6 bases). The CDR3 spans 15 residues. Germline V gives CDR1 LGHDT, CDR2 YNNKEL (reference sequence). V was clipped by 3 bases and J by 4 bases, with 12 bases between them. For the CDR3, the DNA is TGTGCCAGCAGCCAGGGGATAGGGGGTAATGAAAAACTGTTTTTT. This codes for CASSQGIGGNEKLFF.

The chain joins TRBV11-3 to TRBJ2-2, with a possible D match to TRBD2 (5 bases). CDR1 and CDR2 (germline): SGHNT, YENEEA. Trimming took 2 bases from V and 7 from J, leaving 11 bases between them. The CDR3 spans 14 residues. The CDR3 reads CASSLLGSGGELFF. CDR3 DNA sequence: TGTGCCAGCAGCTTACTAGGGAGTGGCGGGGAGCTGTTTTTT.

This chain's CDR3 is CASKPSGRGRWLFQPQHF. For the CDR3, the DNA is TGTGCCAGCAAACCCTCGGGCCGGGGCAGGTGGTTGTTTCAGCCCCAGCATTTT. The chain carries TRBV28 and TRBJ1-5; perhaps TRBD1 as D (5 bases). Germline CDR1 and CDR2: MDHEN and SYDVKM. The CDR3 runs 18 residues. Deletions cut 7 bases from V and 6 bases from J, with 28 bases between.